Sequencing of this T cell receptor (beta chain) was carried out in a study of somatic mutations in cytotoxic T cells in rheumatoid arthritis. This clone was seen once. The CDR3 contains 11 residues. V lost 10 bases, J lost 7 bases, and 14 bases lay in between. Germline V CDR1 and CDR2: MDHEN, SYDVKM. Repertoires were generated with immunoSEQ multiplex PCR, while TCRdb's copy carries only in-frame clones and drops some. The sample holds roughly 16,000 clones; 70% to 80% are singletons and the top ten take about an eighth. The sequence came from an adult with rheumatoid arthritis. Sample: CD8+ T cells sorted from blood. J is TRBJ2-7 and V is TRBV28; no firm D call. This CDR3 is CATGTGLEQYF. The CDR3 DNA reads TGTGCCACCGGAACTGGGCTTGAGCAGTACTTC.